This entry describes one T cell receptor beta chain. What it binds is not known. These data are taken from a study of Ad26.COV2.S vaccination and SARS-CoV-2 variants. For the study at large: Once or twice, 56 days apart, Ad26.COV2.S was delivered intramuscularly.

Overall study findings and caveats: A substantial breadth of spike-specific CD8+ and CD4+ T cell responses after vaccination has been reported. The TCR breadth and depth analyses may have understated or missed part of the total T cell responses.

Clones were sequenced by immunoSEQ multiplex PCR, and TCRdb holds only the in-frame ones, with some missing. The table includes more than 400,000 clones, about 92% detected once. The V end was cut by 7 bases, the J end by 10 bases, with 23 bases between. The CDR3 totals 15 residues. CDR1 MNHEY and CDR2 SVGAGI come from the germline V gene. As to treatment: about 20 received Ad26.COV2.S at low or high dose, single or two shots; roughly 5 received placebo; per-sample allocation not given. Samples analyzed were those drawn on day 63 after the first vaccine or placebo injection. The vaccine antigen was prefusion-stabilized Wuhan SARS-CoV-2 spike.

This chain links TRBV6-5 with TRBJ2-1; possibly TRBD2 for D (6 bases). The receptor's source is a person aged 18-65 years who received the Ad26.COV2.S COVID-19 vaccine or a placebo. This specimen consisted of peripheral blood, obtained in a trial of Ad26.COV2.S vaccine versus placebo. The CDR3 region has the DNA TGTGCCAGCACCGAAGGTGGAGGGGATCGTCGGGAGCAGTTCTTC. Translating it yields CASTEGGGDRREQFF.